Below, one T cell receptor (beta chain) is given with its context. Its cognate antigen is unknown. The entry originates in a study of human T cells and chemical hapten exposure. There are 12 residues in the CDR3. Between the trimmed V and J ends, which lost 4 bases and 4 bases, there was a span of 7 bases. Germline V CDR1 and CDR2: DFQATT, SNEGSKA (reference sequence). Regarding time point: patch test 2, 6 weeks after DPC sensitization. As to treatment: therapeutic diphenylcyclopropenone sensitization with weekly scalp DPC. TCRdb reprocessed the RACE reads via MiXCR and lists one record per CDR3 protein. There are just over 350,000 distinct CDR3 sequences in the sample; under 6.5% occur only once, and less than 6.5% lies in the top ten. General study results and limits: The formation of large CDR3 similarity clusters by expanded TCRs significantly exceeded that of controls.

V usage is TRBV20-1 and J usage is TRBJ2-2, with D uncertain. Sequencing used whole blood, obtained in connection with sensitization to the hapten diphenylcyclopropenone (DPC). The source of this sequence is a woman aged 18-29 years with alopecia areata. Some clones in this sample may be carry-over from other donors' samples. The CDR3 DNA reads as TGCAGTGCTATGGCAGCCACCGGGGAGCTGTTTTTT. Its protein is CSAMAATGELFF.